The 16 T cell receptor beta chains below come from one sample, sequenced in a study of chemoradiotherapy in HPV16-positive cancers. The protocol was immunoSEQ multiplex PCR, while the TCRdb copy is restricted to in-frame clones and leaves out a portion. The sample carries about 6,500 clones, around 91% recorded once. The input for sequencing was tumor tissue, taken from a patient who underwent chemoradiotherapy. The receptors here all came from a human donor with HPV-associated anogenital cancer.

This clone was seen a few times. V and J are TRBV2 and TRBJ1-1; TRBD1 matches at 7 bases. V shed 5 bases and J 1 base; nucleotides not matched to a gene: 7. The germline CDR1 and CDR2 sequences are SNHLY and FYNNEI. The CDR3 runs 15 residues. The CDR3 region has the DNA TGTGCCAGCAGTCTCCGACAGGGATCGAACACTGAAGCTTTCTTT. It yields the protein CASSLRQGSNTEAFF.

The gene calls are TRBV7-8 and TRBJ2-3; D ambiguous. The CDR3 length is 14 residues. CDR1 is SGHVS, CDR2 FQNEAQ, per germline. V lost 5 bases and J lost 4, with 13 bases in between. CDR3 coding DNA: TGTGCCAGCAGCCCCCATGGTGGTTCAGATACGCAGTATTTT. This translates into CASSPHGGSDTQYF. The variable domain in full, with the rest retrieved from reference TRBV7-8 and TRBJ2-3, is GAGVSQSPRYKVAKRGQDVALRCDPISGHVSLFWYQQALGQGPEFLTYFQNEAQLDKSGLPSDRFFAERPEGSVSTLKIQRTQQEDSAVYLCASSPHGGSDTQYFGPGTRLTVL.

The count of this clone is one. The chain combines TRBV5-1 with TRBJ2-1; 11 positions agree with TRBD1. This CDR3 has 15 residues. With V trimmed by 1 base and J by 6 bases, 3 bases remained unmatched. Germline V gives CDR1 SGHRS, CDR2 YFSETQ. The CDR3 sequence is CASSLIGTGGNEQFF. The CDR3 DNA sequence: TGCGCCAGCAGCTTGATTGGGACAGGGGGCAATGAGCAGTTCTTC.

The CDR3 sequence: CASRSLEAGTDTQYF. CDR3 DNA: TGTGCCAGTAGGTCTTTGGAAGCCGGCACAGATACGCAGTATTTT. The rearrangement links TRBV19 to TRBJ2-3, with D unresolved. The CDR3 contains 15 residues. V was shortened by 6 bases and J by 1 base, with 14 bases between the two germline ends. Germline V CDR1 and CDR2: LNHDA, SQIVND (reference sequence).

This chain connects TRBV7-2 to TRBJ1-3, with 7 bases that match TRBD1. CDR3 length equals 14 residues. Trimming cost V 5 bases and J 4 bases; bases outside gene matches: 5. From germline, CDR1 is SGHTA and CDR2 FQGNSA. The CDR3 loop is CASSVTGEGNTIYF. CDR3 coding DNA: TGTGCCAGCAGCGTAACAGGGGAGGGAAACACCATATATTTT.

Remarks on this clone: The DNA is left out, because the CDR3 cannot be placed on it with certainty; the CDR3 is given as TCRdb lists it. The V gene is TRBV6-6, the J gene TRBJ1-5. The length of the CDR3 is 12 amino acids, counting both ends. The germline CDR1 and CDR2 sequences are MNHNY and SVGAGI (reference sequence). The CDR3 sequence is CASSYVGPPQHF.

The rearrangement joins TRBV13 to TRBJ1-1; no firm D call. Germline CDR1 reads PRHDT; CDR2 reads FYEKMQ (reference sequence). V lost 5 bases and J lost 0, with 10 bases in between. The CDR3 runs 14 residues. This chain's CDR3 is CASSPTPVNTEAFF. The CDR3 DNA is TGTGCCAGCAGCCCTACACCTGTGAACACTGAAGCTTTCTTT.

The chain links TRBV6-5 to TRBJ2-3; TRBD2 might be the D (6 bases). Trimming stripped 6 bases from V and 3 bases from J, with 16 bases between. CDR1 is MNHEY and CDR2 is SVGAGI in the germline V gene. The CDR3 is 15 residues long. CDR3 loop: CASRRRALVTDTQYF. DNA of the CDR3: TGTGCCAGCAGGAGGAGGGCCCTCGTAACAGATACGCAGTATTTT.

The CDR3, as DNA: TGTGCCACCGGTGGGGAAGGGCCCCTCCACTTT. Translating gives CATGGEGPLHF. The rearrangement joins TRBV6-6 to TRBJ1-6; D not resolved. V was cut by 10 bases and J by 13 bases, with 14 bases left in between. This CDR3 region has 11 residues. In germline, CDR1 is MNHNY, CDR2 SVGAGI (reference sequence).

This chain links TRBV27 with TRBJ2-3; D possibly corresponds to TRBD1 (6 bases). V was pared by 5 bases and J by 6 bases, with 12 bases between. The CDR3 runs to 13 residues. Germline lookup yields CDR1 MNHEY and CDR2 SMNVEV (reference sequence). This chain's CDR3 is CASSPETGDTQYF. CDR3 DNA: TGTGCCAGCAGTCCTGAAACAGGGGATACGCAGTATTTT.

The CDR3 sequence is CASSQDGTGLNQPQHF. CDR3 DNA: TGTGCCAGCAGTCAAGACGGGACAGGCCTTAATCAGCCCCAGCATTTT. The V call is TRBV27, the J call TRBJ1-5; 8 bases map to TRBD1. The CDR3 has 16 residues. The trim removed 5 bases at V and 4 bases at J, leaving 10 bases unmatched. The germline V gene encodes CDR1 MNHEY and CDR2 SMNVEV (reference sequence).

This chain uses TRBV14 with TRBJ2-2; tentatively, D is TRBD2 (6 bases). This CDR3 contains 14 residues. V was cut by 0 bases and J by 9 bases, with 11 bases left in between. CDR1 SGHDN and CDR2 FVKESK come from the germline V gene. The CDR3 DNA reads TGTGCCAGCAGCCAAGATCGGCGGGGTCGGGAGCTGTTTTTT. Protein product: CASSQDRRGRELFF.

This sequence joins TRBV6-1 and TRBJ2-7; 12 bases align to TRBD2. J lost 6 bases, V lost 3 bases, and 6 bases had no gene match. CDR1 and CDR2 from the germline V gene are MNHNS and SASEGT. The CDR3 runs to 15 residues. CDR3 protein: CASSEPASGRGEQYF. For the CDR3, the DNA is TGTGCCAGCAGTGAGCCCGCTAGCGGGAGGGGCGAGCAGTACTTC.

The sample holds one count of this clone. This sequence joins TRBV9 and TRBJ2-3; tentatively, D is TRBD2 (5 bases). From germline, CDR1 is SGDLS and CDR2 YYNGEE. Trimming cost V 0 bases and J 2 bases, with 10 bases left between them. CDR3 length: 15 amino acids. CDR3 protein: CASSVDQRYTDTQYF. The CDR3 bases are TGTGCCAGCAGCGTAGACCAGCGGTACACAGATACGCAGTATTTT.

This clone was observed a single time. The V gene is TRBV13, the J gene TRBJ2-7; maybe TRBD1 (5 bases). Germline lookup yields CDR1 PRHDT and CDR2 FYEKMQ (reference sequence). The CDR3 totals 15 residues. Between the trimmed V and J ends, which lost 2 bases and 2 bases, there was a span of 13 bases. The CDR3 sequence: CASSLSPGSPYEQYF. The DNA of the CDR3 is TGTGCCAGCAGCTTATCGCCAGGGTCTCCCTACGAGCAGTACTTC.

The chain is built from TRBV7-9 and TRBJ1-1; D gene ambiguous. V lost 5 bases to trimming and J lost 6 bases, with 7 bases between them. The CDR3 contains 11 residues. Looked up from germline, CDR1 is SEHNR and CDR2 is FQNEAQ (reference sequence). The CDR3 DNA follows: TGTGCCAGCAGCCTGACGGCTGAAGCTTTCTTT. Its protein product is CASSLTAEAFF. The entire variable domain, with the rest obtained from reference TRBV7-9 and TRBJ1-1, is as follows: DTGVSQNPRHKITKRGQNVTFRCDPISEHNRLYWYRQTLGQGPEFLTYFQNEAQLEKSRLLSDRFSAERPKGSFSTLEIQRTEQGDSAMYLCASSLTAEAFFGQGTRLTVV.